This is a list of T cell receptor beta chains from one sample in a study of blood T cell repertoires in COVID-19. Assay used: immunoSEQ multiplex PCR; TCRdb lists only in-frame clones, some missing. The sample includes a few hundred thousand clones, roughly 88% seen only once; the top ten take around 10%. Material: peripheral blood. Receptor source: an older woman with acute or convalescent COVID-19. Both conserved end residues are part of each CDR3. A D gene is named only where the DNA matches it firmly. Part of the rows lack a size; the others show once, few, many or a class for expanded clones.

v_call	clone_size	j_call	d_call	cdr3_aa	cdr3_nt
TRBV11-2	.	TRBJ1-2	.	CASSLTANYGYTF	TGTGCCAGCAGCTTAACAGCTAACTATGGCTACACCTTC
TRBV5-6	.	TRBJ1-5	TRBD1	CASSSSGTEGWDQPQHF	TGTGCCAGCAGCTCCTCCGGGACAGAGGGGTGGGATCAGCCCCAGCATTTT
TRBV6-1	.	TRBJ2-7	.	CASSERPGPGEQYF	TGTGCCAGCAGTGAACGTCCGGGCCCGGGGGAGCAGTACTTC
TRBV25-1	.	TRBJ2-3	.	CASSESRVASTDTQYF	TGTGCCAGCAGTGAATCCCGCGTAGCTAGCACAGATACGCAGTATTTT
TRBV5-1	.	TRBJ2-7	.	CASSLSGHEQYF	TGCGCCAGCAGCTTGAGCGGTCACGAGCAGTACTTC
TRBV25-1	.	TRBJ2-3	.	CASSEFREISTDTQYF	TGTGCCAGCAGTGAATTCCGGGAAATTTCCACAGATACGCAGTATTTT
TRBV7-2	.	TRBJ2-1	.	CASSLGGAVYNEQFF	TGTGCCAGCAGCCTGGGGGGGGCGGTCTACAATGAGCAGTTCTTC
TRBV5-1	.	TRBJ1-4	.	CASSRARPQTEKLFF	TGCGCCAGCAGCCGAGCCAGGCCTCAAACCGAAAAACTGTTTTTT
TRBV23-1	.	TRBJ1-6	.	CASRRSPLHF	TGCGCCAGCCGGAGGTCACCCCTCCACTTT
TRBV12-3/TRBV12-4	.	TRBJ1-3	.	CASSLHQEGTIYF	TGTGCCAGCAGTTTACACCAAGAGGGAACCATATATTTT
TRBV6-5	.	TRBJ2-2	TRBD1	CASSYRTGAGELFF	TGTGCCAGCAGTTATAGGACAGGGGCCGGGGAGCTGTTTTTT
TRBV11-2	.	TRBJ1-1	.	CASSLAGRGRNTEAFF	TGTGCCAGCAGCTTGGCGGGTCGCGGCCGGAACACTGAAGCTTTCTTT
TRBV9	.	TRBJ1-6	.	CASSAQQPGGTYNSPLHF	TGTGCCAGCAGCGCACAACAGCCGGGGGGAACCTATAATTCACCCCTCCACTTT
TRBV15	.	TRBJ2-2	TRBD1	CATSRGDRLGELFF	TGTGCCACCAGCAGAGGGGACAGACTCGGGGAGCTGTTTTTT
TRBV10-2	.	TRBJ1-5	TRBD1	CASRTGQGVGQPQHF	TGCGCCAGCAGGACGGGACAGGGGGTAGGTCAGCCCCAGCATTTT
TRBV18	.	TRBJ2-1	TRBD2	CASSPRLAGTYNEQFF	TGTGCCAGCTCACCGCGACTAGCGGGTACCTACAATGAGCAGTTCTTC
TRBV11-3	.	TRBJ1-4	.	CASSLRGISFPTNEKLFF	TGTGCCAGCAGCCTCCGGGGGATCTCGTTTCCAACTAATGAAAAACTGTTTTTT
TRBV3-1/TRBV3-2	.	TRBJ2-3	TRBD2	CASSLGLAALGATQYF	TGTGCCAGCAGCCTGGGACTAGCGGCTCTCGGTGCTACGCAGTATTTT
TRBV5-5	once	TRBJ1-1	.	CASSTYYMNTEAFF	TGTGCCAGCAGCACATACTATATGAACACTGAAGCTTTCTTT
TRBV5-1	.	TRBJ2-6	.	CASSSTSGANVLTF	TGCGCCAGCAGCTCCACATCTGGGGCCAACGTCCTGACTTTC
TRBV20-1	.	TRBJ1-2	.	CSARFGEGYTF	TGCAGTGCCCGATTCGGTGAAGGCTACACCTTC
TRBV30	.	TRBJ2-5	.	CAWTSEETQYF	TGTGCCTGGACTAGCGAGGAGACCCAGTACTTC
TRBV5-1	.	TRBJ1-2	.	CASSYDSTGRDGYTF	TGCGCCAGCAGCTACGATTCGACAGGAAGGGATGGCTACACCTTC
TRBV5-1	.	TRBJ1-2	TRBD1	CASSPGQGGYTF	TGCGCCAGCAGCCCCGGACAGGGAGGCTACACCTTC
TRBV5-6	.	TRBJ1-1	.	CASSFGTKAFF	TGTGCCAGCAGCTTCGGGACTAAAGCTTTCTTT
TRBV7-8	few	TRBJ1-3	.	CASSLAPPASSGNTIYF	TGTGCCAGCAGCTTAGCGCCCCCCGCCAGCTCTGGAAACACCATATATTTT
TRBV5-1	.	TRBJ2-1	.	CASSLAQTNNEQFF	TGCGCCAGCAGCTTGGCACAGACAAACAATGAGCAGTTCTTC
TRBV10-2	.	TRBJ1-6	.	CASSVTGSIEYSPLHF	TGCGCCAGCAGTGTTACAGGGTCAATCGAGTATTCACCCCTCCACTTT
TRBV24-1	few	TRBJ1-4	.	CATSAEGPDEKLFF	TGTGCCACCAGTGCTGAGGGTCCTGATGAAAAACTGTTTTTT
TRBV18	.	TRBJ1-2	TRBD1	CASSGTGKSYGYTF	TGTGCCAGCTCAGGGACAGGAAAAAGCTATGGCTACACCTTC
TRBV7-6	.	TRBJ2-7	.	CASSPMAGEIGYEQYF	TGTGCCAGCAGCCCCATGGCAGGGGAGATCGGGTACGAGCAGTACTTC
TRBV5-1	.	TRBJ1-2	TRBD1	CASSAPDRGRGGYTF	TGCGCCAGCAGCGCTCCCGACAGGGGGCGAGGAGGCTACACCTTC
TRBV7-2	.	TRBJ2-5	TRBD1	CASSFSTGSLEETQYF	TGTGCCAGCAGCTTCTCGACAGGGAGTTTAGAGGAGACCCAGTACTTC
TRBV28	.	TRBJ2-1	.	CASIEGGQQSYNEQFF	TGTGCCAGCATCGAGGGGGGACAGCAATCCTACAATGAGCAGTTCTTC
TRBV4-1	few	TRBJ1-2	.	CASRNPRVYGYTF	TGCGCCAGCAGGAACCCCAGGGTCTATGGCTACACCTTC
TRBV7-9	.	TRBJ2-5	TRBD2	CASSPLALVAGIQETQYF	TGTGCCAGCAGCCCCCTTGCCCTAGTAGCGGGGATCCAAGAGACCCAGTACTTC
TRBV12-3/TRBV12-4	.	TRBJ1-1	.	CASSKQGVSEAFF	TGTGCCAGCAGTAAACAAGGGGTTTCGGAAGCTTTCTTT
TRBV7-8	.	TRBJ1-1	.	CASSFTWGKGTEAFF	TGTGCCAGCAGCTTTACCTGGGGAAAGGGGACTGAAGCTTTCTTT
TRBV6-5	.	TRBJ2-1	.	CASTGGASLPLEQFF	TGTGCCAGCACCGGAGGGGCTAGTTTGCCTCTAGAGCAGTTCTTC
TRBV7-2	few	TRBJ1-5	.	CASSFSPPGRRPQHF	TGTGCCAGCAGCTTCAGTCCGCCGGGGAGGAGGCCCCAGCATTTT
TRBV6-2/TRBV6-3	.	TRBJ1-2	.	CASSRGNYGYTF	TGTGCCAGCAGCAGAGGGAACTATGGCTACACCTTC
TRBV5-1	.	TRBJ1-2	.	CASSPPTAGAGGYTF	TGCGCCAGCAGCCCCCCCACGGCGGGGGCAGGTGGCTACACCTTC
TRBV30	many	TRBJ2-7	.	CAWSVGEVPYNEQYF	TGTGCCTGGAGTGTAGGGGAAGTGCCATACAACGAGCAGTACTTC
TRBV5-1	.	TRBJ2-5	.	CASSLGGGETQYF	TGCGCCAGCAGCTTGGGTGGCGGAGAGACCCAGTACTTC
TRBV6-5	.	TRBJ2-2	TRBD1	CASRTGTGRTGELFF	TGTGCCAGCAGAACCGGGACAGGGAGAACCGGGGAGCTGTTTTTT
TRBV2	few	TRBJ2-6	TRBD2	CASRGGLGTGANVLTF	TGTGCCAGCAGAGGCGGACTAGGGACCGGGGCCAACGTCCTGACTTTC
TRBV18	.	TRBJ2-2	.	CASSPGIRGTGELFF	TGTGCCAGCTCACCTGGGATCCGGGGGACCGGGGAGCTGTTTTTT
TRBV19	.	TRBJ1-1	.	CASSIEVNTEAFF	TGTGCCAGTAGTATCGAGGTGAACACTGAAGCTTTCTTT
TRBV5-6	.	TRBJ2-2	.	CASSFGAVTGELFF	TGTGCCAGCAGCTTCGGAGCGGTAACCGGGGAGCTGTTTTTT
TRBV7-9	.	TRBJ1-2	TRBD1	CASSLTTGIYGYTF	TGTGCCAGCAGCTTAACGACAGGGATCTATGGCTACACCTTC
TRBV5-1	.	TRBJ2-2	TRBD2	CASSLTGGANTGELFF	TGCGCCAGCAGCTTAACCGGGGGGGCGAACACCGGGGAGCTGTTTTTT
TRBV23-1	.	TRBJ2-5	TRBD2	CASSQPSGGETQYF	TGCGCCAGCAGTCAACCTAGCGGGGGTGAGACCCAGTACTTC
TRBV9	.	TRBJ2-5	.	CASSPAGRPWETQYF	TGTGCCAGCAGCCCTGCCGGTCGCCCCTGGGAGACCCAGTACTTC
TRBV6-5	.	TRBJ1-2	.	CASSYSRGEGYTF	TGTGCCAGCAGTTACAGCAGGGGCGAGGGCTACACCTTC
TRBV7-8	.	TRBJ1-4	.	CASSSTHSSVPTNEKLFF	TGTGCCAGCAGCTCCACCCACTCGAGCGTCCCAACTAATGAAAAACTGTTTTTT